A selection of T cell receptor beta chains follows, all from one sample in a study of blood T cells in healthy people across ages. Each CDR3 protein is one row after TCRdb ran MiXCR on the 5' RACE reads. The data contain under 2 million distinct CDR3 sequences, about 35% of them singletons. The specimen sequenced was blood. The receptors were sampled from a woman aged 25 to 39 in good health. Both conserved end residues are part of each CDR3. D genes are given only for firm matches. Clone size is given for some rows only: seen once, a few or many times, or a class if the clone is expanded.

abundance	v_gene	d_gene	len	j_gene	CDR3aa	CDR3nt
NA	TRBV28	NA	12	TRBJ2-1	CASWARYNEQFF	TGTGCCAGCTGGGCTAGGTACAATGAGCAGTTCTTC
NA	TRBV5-1	NA	18	TRBJ2-7	CASSLVSAPGGSYNEQYF	TGCGCCAGCAGCTTGGTGAGCGCCCCTGGAGGGTCCTACAATGAGCAGTACTTC
NA	TRBV25-1	NA	13	TRBJ2-5	CASSDWYGYGQYF	TGTGCCAGCAGTGATTGGTACGGTTACGGGCAGTACTTC
NA	TRBV20-1	TRBD1	14	TRBJ1-1	CSAVTGTGSTEAFF	TGCAGTGCTGTGACCGGGACAGGGTCCACTGAAGCTTTCTTT
NA	TRBV12-5	NA	12	TRBJ1-5	CASGLMGQPQHF	TGTGCTAGTGGTCTGATGGGTCAGCCCCAGCATTTT
NA	TRBV6-5	NA	15	TRBJ2-7	CASSKGAPGAYEQYF	TGTGCCAGCAGTAAGGGGGCTCCGGGAGCCTACGAGCAGTACTTC
NA	TRBV2	TRBD1	15	TRBJ2-7	CASSGGTGKPYEQYF	TGTGCCAGCAGCGGTGGGACAGGGAAACCCTACGAGCAGTACTTC
NA	TRBV20-1	TRBD2	14	TRBJ2-5	CSAIGGLAGVEQYF	TGCAGTGCTATTGGCGGTCTAGCGGGAGTTGAGCAGTACTTC
NA	TRBV6-1	NA	14	TRBJ1-4	CASSESGLREKLFF	TGTGCCAGCAGTGAATCGGGATTACGCGAAAAACTGTTTTTT
few	TRBV12-3/TRBV12-4	TRBD1	15	TRBJ1-5	CASSSGQVDRQPQHF	TGTGCCAGCAGCTCTGGACAGGTGGATCGTCAGCCCCAGCATTTT
NA	TRBV6-1	TRBD2	17	TRBJ2-5	CASSEYVLAGYQETQYF	TGTGCCAGCAGTGAATATGTACTAGCGGGTTACCAAGAGACCCAGTACTTC
many	TRBV10-3	TRBD1	14	TRBJ2-7	CAISNRDRSYEQYF	TGTGCCATCAGTAACCGGGACAGGTCCTACGAGCAGTACTTC
few	TRBV20-1	TRBD2	16	TRBJ2-3	CSARASLAGGPDTQYF	TGCAGTGCTAGAGCAAGTTTAGCGGGAGGGCCAGATACGCAGTATTTT
many	TRBV28	TRBD2	13	TRBJ2-7	CASSPGGVDEQYF	TGTGCCAGCAGCCCGGGAGGAGTGGACGAGCAGTACTTC
NA	TRBV18	TRBD2	15	TRBJ2-1	CASSQLATPYNEQFF	TGTGCCAGCTCACAACTAGCGACCCCATACAATGAGCAGTTCTTC
many	TRBV20-1	TRBD1	14	TRBJ2-3	CSASQGQGTDTQYF	TGCAGTGCTAGCCAGGGACAGGGGACAGATACGCAGTATTTT
NA	TRBV6-5	TRBD2	13	TRBJ2-2	CASRRGATGELFF	TGTGCCAGCCGGCGGGGGGCCACCGGGGAGCTGTTTTTT
NA	TRBV12-3/TRBV12-4	NA	17	TRBJ2-3	CASSFGVGGGPTDTQYF	TGTGCCAGCAGTTTCGGAGTTGGTGGCGGGCCCACAGATACGCAGTATTTT
NA	TRBV6-2/TRBV6-3	TRBD1	13	TRBJ1-2	CASRTDRVYGYTF	TGTGCCAGCAGGACGGACAGGGTCTATGGCTACACCTTC
few	TRBV20-1	NA	15	TRBJ2-5	CSARARGRVEETQYF	TGCAGTGCTAGAGCCAGGGGGAGGGTCGAAGAGACCCAGTACTTC
NA	TRBV7-9	NA	12	TRBJ2-5	CASSPGPLTQYF	TGTGCCAGCAGCCCAGGGCCGTTGACCCAGTACTTC
NA	TRBV7-3	TRBD2	15	TRBJ2-3	CASSRTSASTDTQYF	TGTGCCAGCAGCCGGACTAGCGCAAGCACAGATACGCAGTATTTT
NA	TRBV12-3/TRBV12-4	TRBD2	16	TRBJ2-1	CASSLRAGGTYNEQFF	TGTGCCAGCAGTTTGAGAGCGGGGGGCACCTACAATGAGCAGTTCTTC
many	TRBV12-3/TRBV12-4	NA	16	TRBJ1-2	CASSYGATEGDYGYTF	TGTGCCAGCAGTTACGGGGCCACGGAGGGCGATTATGGCTACACCTTC
NA	TRBV14	NA	13	TRBJ1-1	CASSHITGPSAFF	TGTGCCAGCAGCCACATCACAGGGCCTTCGGCTTTCTTT
few	TRBV4-2	NA	16	TRBJ2-1	CASSQRQGGPNNEQFF	TGTGCCAGCAGCCAACGCCAGGGGGGTCCAAACAATGAGCAGTTCTTC
NA	TRBV6-1	TRBD1	14	TRBJ2-1	CASRGPQGAGEQFF	TGTGCCAGCAGAGGACCACAGGGGGCGGGGGAGCAGTTCTTC
few	TRBV29-1	NA	13	TRBJ1-1	CSVAPRENTEAFF	TGCAGCGTTGCCCCACGGGAGAACACTGAAGCTTTCTTT
NA	TRBV30	TRBD1	15	TRBJ2-7	CAWSVGTGNSCEQYF	TGTGCCTGGAGTGTCGGGACAGGTAACTCCTGCGAGCAGTACTTC
NA	TRBV20-1	NA	15	TRBJ1-4	CSARALTEPHIELFF	TGCAGTGCTAGAGCACTAACTGAGCCCCATATAGAACTGTTTTTT
few	TRBV7-6	TRBD1	16	TRBJ2-7	CASSSETGTGAYEQYF	TGTGCCAGCAGCTCGGAGACGGGGACAGGGGCCTACGAGCAGTACTTC
NA	TRBV11-3	NA	12	TRBJ2-7	CASSRGFDEQYF	TGTGCCAGCAGTCGGGGTTTCGACGAGCAGTACTTC
few	TRBV19	NA	14	TRBJ2-1	CATNGGGLYNEQFF	TGTGCCACTAACGGCGGGGGCTTATACAATGAGCAGTTCTTC
few	TRBV10-3	NA	15	TRBJ2-7	CAVSESIREYYEQYF	TGTGCCGTCAGTGAGTCGATCAGGGAATACTACGAGCAGTACTTC
NA	TRBV7-9	TRBD2	20	TRBJ2-6	CASSPGTSGRSSSGTNVLTF	TGTGCCAGTAGCCCCGGGACTAGCGGGAGGAGTAGCTCTGGGACCAACGTCCTGACTTTC
few	TRBV10-3	NA	15	TRBJ2-2	CAISESTTSSGELFF	TGTGCCATCAGTGAGTCGACGACTAGTAGTGGGGAGCTGTTTTTT
NA	TRBV14	TRBD1	16	TRBJ2-5	CASSQVTGGVGETQYF	TGTGCCAGCAGCCAAGTTACAGGGGGCGTCGGGGAGACCCAGTACTTC
few	TRBV9	NA	13	TRBJ1-1	CASSVSGSTEAFF	TGTGCCAGCAGCGTTTCGGGGAGCACTGAAGCTTTCTTT
NA	TRBV9	TRBD2	15	TRBJ2-4	CASTQGGNFEDIQYF	TGTGCCAGCACCCAGGGAGGGAACTTCGAAGACATTCAGTACTTC
NA	TRBV20-1	TRBD1	14	TRBJ1-2	CSAREQGAGDGYTF	TGCAGTGCTAGAGAGCAGGGGGCCGGGGATGGCTACACCTTC
NA	TRBV10-3	NA	14	TRBJ1-2	CAISEGPRGYGYTF	TGTGCCATCAGTGAGGGGCCTAGGGGCTATGGCTACACCTTC
NA	TRBV20-1	NA	14	TRBJ1-1	CSATRRGGNTEAFF	TGCAGTGCCACACGCCGGGGTGGTAACACTGAGGCTTTCTTT
NA	TRBV28	NA	16	TRBJ2-1	CASSSPAASAYNEQFF	TGTGCCAGCAGTTCCCCTGCGGCCTCGGCCTACAATGAGCAGTTCTTC
NA	TRBV10-3	NA	12	TRBJ2-7	CAISDSRAEQYF	TGTGCCATCAGTGACTCCAGGGCCGAGCAGTACTTC
NA	TRBV30	NA	12	TRBJ2-7	CAWSGTAYEQYF	TGTGCCTGGAGCGGGACGGCTTACGAGCAGTACTTC
many	TRBV20-1	NA	16	TRBJ1-2	CSARDGSGSLRRGYTF	TGCAGTGCTAGAGATGGTTCCGGCAGCCTAAGGCGTGGCTACACCTTC
few	TRBV7-3	TRBD1	22	TRBJ1-5	CANSSGTGAKEAEIYSNQPQHF	TGTGCCAACAGCTCCGGGACAGGGGCCAAAGAAGCGGAGATCTATAGCAATCAGCCCCAGCATTTT
NA	TRBV29-1	TRBD2	12	TRBJ2-7	CSVDSGTNEQYF	TGCAGCGTTGATTCAGGGACTAACGAGCAGTACTTC
NA	TRBV5-6	NA	14	TRBJ2-5	CASSLAVNQETQYF	TGTGCCAGCAGCTTGGCGGTTAACCAAGAGACCCAGTACTTC
NA	TRBV28	TRBD2	17	TRBJ2-3	CASRTSLGAGGPDTQYF	TGTGCCAGCAGGACATCCCTTGGTGCGGGAGGGCCAGATACGCAGTATTTT
few	TRBV28	TRBD1	15	TRBJ2-3	CASQISGQGANTQYF	TGTGCCAGCCAGATCTCGGGACAGGGTGCAAATACGCAGTATTTT
NA	TRBV21-1	NA	14	TRBJ2-7	CASSKGGGGYEQYF	TGTGCCAGCAGCAAAGGTGGAGGGGGCTACGAGCAGTACTTC
NA	TRBV10-1	NA	17	TRBJ2-7	CASSESTEGGPTYEQYF	TGCGCCAGCAGTGAGTCGACCGAAGGCGGGCCAACCTACGAGCAGTACTTC
once	TRBV20-1	NA	13	TRBJ1-2	CSASRPGAYGYTF	TGCAGTGCTAGTCGCCCGGGGGCGTATGGCTACACCTTC
NA	TRBV27	TRBD1	16	TRBJ1-2	CASSDRTGGGVGGYTF	TGTGCCAGCAGTGACCGGACAGGGGGCGGTGTAGGAGGCTACACCTTC